A single T cell receptor beta chain is shown here with its context. Profiled with immunoSEQ multiplex PCR; TCRdb holds only in-frame clones, not every one. The profile covers some 160,000 clones, with around 82% appearing a single time and roughly 2% taken by the ten largest. V lost 3 bases and J 5 bases, leaving 10 bases between the germline ends. The CDR3 extends over 14 amino acids. The germline V gene encodes CDR1 LNHDA and CDR2 SQIVND (reference sequence). The data were obtained in a study of blood T cell repertoires in COVID-19. This sequence was found in a woman of 80 years or more with acute or convalescent COVID-19. The sequenced material came from peripheral blood. The chain joins TRBV19 to TRBJ1-4; no clear D. The CDR3 nucleotides are TGTGCCAGTAGTATCCAGGTTTCAAATGAAAAACTGTTTTTT. As protein: CASSIQVSNEKLFF.